These 6 T cell receptor beta chains share one sample of origin, sequenced in a study of beta chain features in type 1 diabetes. Isolated RNA was reverse transcribed in full, so expressed TCRB transcripts were sequenced. Sequenced by immunoSEQ multiplex PCR; TCRdb stores in-frame clones only, minus some. The table includes roughly 60,000 clones, around three fifths detected once. Sequenced: Tregs from blood. The receptors derive from a woman aged 18-35 years in good health.

This clone has more than one count but fewer than ten. This rearrangement joins TRBV7-9 to TRBJ2-3, with 9 bases matching TRBD2. The CDR3 has 16 residues. Germline V lookup: CDR1 SEHNR, CDR2 FQNEAQ (reference sequence). V dropped 1 base and J dropped 7; count of bases not matched to a gene: 9. CDR3 sequence reads: CASSLEVSGSRYTQYF. The CDR3 coding sequence is TGTGCCAGCAGCTTAGAAGTTAGCGGGAGCCGATATACGCAGTATTTT.

The chain combines TRBV27 with TRBJ1-5; D is undetermined. CDR1 is MNHEY, CDR2 SMNVEV, per germline (reference sequence). Trimming left V 6 bases short and J 3 bases short, with 9 bases between. CDR3 length: 13 amino acids. The DNA for the CDR3 is TGTGCCAGCAGACCAGGTTTCAATCAGCCCCAGCATTTT. Translated: CASRPGFNQPQHF.

This clone was recorded a few times. V gene TRBV20-1 combines with J gene TRBJ2-7; 8 nucleotides align to TRBD1. The CDR3 is 11 amino acids. The V and J ends lost 5 bases and 4 bases, in that order; junction bases with no gene match: 1. Germline CDR1 reads DFQATT; CDR2 reads SNEGSKA (reference sequence). For the CDR3, the DNA is TGCAGTGCTTACAGGGGGTACGAGCAGTACTTC. Translation: CSAYRGYEQYF.

This clone was seen more than once but under ten times. This chain connects TRBV10-3 to TRBJ2-2; TRBD2 is a possible D gene (6 bases). The germline CDR1 and CDR2 sequences are ENHRY and SYGVKD. V lost 6 bases and J lost 1, with 9 bases in between. CDR3 length: 14 amino acids. The chain's CDR3 is CAIRPGVNTGELFF. The CDR3, as DNA: TGTGCCATCAGACCGGGGGTGAACACCGGGGAGCTGTTTTTT.

The sample holds one count of this clone. This chain uses TRBV5-1 with TRBJ2-1, with D perhaps TRBD2 (7 bases). The CDR3 loop spans 16 amino acids. The V end was cut by 4 bases, the J end by 7 bases, with 21 bases between. Germline V gene sequence: CDR1 SGHRS, CDR2 YFSETQ. The CDR3 nucleotides are TGCGCCAGCAGCGCCGATTGGGGGGGGCCGTCGAATGAGCAGTTCTTC. It yields the protein CASSADWGGPSNEQFF.

The J gene is TRBJ1-6, the V gene TRBV7-9, with 7 bases fitting TRBD1. The CDR3 is 15 residues long. From germline, CDR1 is SEHNR and CDR2 FQNEAQ (reference sequence). Trimming took 4 bases from V and 10 from J; bases not matched to a gene: 10. The CDR3 protein is CASSSTQGFGSPLHF. CDR3 DNA: TGTGCCAGCAGCTCCACACAGGGGTTCGGGTCACCCCTCCACTTT.